This T cell receptor (beta chain) was documented in a study of cytomegalovirus exposure and HLA in healthy donors. Germline V gene data show CDR1 as SQVTM and CDR2 as ANQGSEA. The CDR3 extends over 10 amino acids. The junction had 2 bases not matched to a gene; V was cut back by 4 bases and J by 11 bases. The PCR was carried out with 60 Vbeta primers and 13 Jbeta primers. The repertoire was sequenced with immunoSEQ multiplex PCR; TCRdb's copy has only in-frame clones and lacks some. The sample has 150,000 to 170,000 clones, roughly 83% seen once; the top ten hold roughly 7.7%. This receptor was identified in a man aged 30 to 45 in good health and CMV-seropositive. Sequenced input: PBMCs. The chain carries TRBV29-1 and TRBJ2-3, with 8 bases fitting TRBD1. CDR3 residues: CSVGQGMQYF. The CDR3, as DNA: TGCAGCGTTGGACAGGGGATGCAGTATTTT.